The entry below describes one TCR beta chain. Its antigen is as yet unknown. At one of its ends the junction is not consistent with the germline gene, which may arise from a read error. Read sequence stops 3 residues before the CDR3 end, and the germline J gene provides the missing end. Produced via immunoSEQ multiplex PCR; TCRdb's table is partial and in-frame only. The sample includes 30,000 to 40,000 clones, none of them occurring once. The data were obtained in a study of T cell clonality in common variable immunodeficiency. Whole-study results and caveats: Compared with controls, CVID subjects had fewer shared TCRbeta clones.

The CDR3 has 15 residues. Germline loops: CDR1 KGHSH, CDR2 LQKENI. The sequenced sample consisted of peripheral blood mononuclear cells. The sequence derives from a person aged 18-70 years in good health. The V gene is TRBV18, the J gene TRBJ1-5; 7 nucleotides agree with TRBD1. CDR3 region: CAGSHATGTGQPQHF. Incomplete CDR3 DNA: TGTGCCGGCTCACACGCGACAGGGACGGGTCAGCCC.